This section outlines one TCR delta chain sequence together with its context. TCRdb shows a much larger clone's protein in place of this DNA's translation, and the two differ at residue 10, likely through a read error; the protein shown is translated from the DNA. Vgamma9/Vdelta2+ and Vdelta2-negative gammadelta T cells were flow-sorted from PBMC for bulk sequencing. Trimming cost V 4 bases and J 2 bases, with 17 bases left between them. The V gene's germline CDR1 is TSWWSYY and CDR2 QGS. This CDR3 is built from 16 residues. This entry is derived from a study of γδ T cells in repeated Plasmodium falciparum infection. TCRdb redid the clone calls on the multiplex PCR reads with CATT. Of tens of thousands of delta-chain clones listed, 1.5% to 2% are singletons.

Sequencing was done on a sample of gamma-delta T cells from blood. V gene TRDV1 combines with J gene TRDJ1; D unclear. The J gene is absent in TCRdb and was assigned here via DNA matching to germline. This TCR was recovered from a pool of human donors (malaria-infected and uninfected, not separated). CDR3 bases: TGTGCTCTTGGGGCCACTCGGCCCCGTGAAACCGATAAACTCATCTTT. Amino acids: CALGATRPRETDKLIF.